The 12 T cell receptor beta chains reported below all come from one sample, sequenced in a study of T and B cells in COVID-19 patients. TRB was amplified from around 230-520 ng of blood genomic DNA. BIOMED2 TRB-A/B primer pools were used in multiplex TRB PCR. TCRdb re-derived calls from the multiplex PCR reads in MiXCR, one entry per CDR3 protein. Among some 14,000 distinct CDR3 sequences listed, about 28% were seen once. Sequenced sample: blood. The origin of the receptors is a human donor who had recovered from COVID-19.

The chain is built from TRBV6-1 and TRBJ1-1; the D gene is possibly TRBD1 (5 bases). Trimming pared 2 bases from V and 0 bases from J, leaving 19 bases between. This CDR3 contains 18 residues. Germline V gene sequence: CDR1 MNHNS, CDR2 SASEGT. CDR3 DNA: TGTGCCAGCAGTGAACCCTTCACTCTGACAGCAATGAACACTGAAGCTTTCTTT. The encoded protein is CASSEPFTLTAMNTEAFF.

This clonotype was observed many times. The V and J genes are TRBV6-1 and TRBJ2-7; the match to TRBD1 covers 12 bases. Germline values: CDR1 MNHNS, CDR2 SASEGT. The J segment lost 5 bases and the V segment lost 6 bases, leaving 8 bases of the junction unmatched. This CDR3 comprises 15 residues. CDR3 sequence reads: CASRAGTGGFDEQYF. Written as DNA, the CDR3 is TGTGCCAGCAGAGCAGGGACAGGGGGCTTCGACGAGCAGTACTTC.

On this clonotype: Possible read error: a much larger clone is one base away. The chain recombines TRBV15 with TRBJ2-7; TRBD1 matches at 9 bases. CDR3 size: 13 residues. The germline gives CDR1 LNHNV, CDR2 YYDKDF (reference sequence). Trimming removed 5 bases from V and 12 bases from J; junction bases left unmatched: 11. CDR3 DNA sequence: TGTGCCACCAGCCTGTACCGAACAGGGGGCATGTACTTC. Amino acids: CATSLYRTGGMYF.

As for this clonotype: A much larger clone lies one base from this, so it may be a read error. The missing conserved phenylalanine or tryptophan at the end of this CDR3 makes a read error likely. This CDR3 is CATSRDIMATNEKLFY. The CDR3 region has the DNA TGTGCCACCAGCAGAGACATAATGGCGACTAATGAAAAACTGTTTTAT. This chain joins TRBV15 and TRBJ1-4, with D unresolved. This CDR3 is 16 amino acids long. Germline V gene lookup returns CDR1 LNHNV and CDR2 YYDKDF (reference sequence). Trimming took 0 bases from V and 2 from J, leaving 10 bases between them.

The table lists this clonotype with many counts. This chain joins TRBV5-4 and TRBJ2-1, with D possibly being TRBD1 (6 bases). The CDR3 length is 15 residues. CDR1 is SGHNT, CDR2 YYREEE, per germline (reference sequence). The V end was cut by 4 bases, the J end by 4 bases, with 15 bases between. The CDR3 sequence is CASSPPGTTYNEQFF. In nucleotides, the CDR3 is TGTGCCAGCAGCCCTCCGGGGACAACGTACAATGAGCAGTTCTTC.

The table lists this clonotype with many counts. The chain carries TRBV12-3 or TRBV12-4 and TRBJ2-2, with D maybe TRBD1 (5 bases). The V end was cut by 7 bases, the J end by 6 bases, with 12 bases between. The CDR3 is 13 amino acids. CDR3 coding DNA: TGTGCCAGCAATTCTTGGGGCGCCGGGGAGCTGTTTTTT. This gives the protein CASNSWGAGELFF.

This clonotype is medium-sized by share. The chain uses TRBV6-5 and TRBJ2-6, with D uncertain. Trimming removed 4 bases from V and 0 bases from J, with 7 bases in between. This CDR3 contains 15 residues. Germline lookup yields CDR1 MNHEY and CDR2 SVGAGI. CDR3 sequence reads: CASSFRVSGANVLTF. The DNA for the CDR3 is TGTGCCAGCAGTTTTAGGGTCTCTGGGGCCAACGTCCTGACTTTC.

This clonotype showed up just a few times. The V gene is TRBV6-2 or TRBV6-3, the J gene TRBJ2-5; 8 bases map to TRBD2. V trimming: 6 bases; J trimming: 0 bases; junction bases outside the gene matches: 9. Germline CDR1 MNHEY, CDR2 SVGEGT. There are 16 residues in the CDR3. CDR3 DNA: TGTGCCAGCAGACCCGGGGCTAGCGGGTACCAAGAGACCCAGTACTTC. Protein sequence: CASRPGASGYQETQYF.

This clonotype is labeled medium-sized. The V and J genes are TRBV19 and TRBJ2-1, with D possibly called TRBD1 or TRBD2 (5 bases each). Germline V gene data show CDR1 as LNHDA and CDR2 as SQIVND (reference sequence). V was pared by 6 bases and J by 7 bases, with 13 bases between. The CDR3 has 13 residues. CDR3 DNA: TGTGCCAGTAGCGAATTCAGGGAGAATGAGCAGTTCTTC. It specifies CASSEFRENEQFF.

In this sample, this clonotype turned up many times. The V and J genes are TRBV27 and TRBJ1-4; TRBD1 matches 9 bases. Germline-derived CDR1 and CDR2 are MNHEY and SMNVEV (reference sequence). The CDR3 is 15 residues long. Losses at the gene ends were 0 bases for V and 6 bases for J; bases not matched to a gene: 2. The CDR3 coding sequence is TGTGCCAGCAGTTTATCGACAGGGGGTTATGAAAAACTGTTTTTT. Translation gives CASSLSTGGYEKLFF.

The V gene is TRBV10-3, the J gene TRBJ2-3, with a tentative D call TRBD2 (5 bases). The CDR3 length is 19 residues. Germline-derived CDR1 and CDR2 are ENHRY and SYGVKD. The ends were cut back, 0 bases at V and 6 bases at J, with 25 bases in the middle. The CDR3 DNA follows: TGTGCCATCAGTGAGTCCGAGAGGGAGACAATCATTGGTACGGATACGCAGTATTTT. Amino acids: CAISESERETIIGTDTQYF.

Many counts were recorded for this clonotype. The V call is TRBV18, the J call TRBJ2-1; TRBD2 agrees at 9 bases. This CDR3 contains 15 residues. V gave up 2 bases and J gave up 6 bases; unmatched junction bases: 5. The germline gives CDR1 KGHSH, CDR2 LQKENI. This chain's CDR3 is CASSPSAGGLNEQFF. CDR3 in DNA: TGTGCCAGCTCACCATCAGCGGGAGGTCTCAATGAGCAGTTCTTC.